These 19 T cell receptor beta chains originate from one sample sequenced in a study of glioma-infiltrating T cells. Amplification of TCR alpha and beta CDR3 regions from RNA used iRepertoire nested multiplex PCR. TCRdb analysed the multiplex PCR reads with MiXCR anew, one entry per CDR3 protein. The repertoire holds roughly 100,000 distinct CDR3 sequences, with around 30% as singletons. The sample taken for sequencing was glioma tissue, nonneoplastic brain tissue, or PBMCs (not recorded which). Receptors were obtained from a human donor with low-grade glioma or glioblastoma, undergoing nonglioma brain surgery, or in good health (not recorded which).

In its sample, this clonotype was seen a few times. The chain links TRBV10-3 to TRBJ1-6; 7 positions match TRBD1. This CDR3 spans 15 amino acids. Germline trimming cut 6 bases from V and 7 bases from J; bases unmatched to any gene: 9. Germline CDR1 reads ENHRY; CDR2 reads SYGVKD. The DNA for the CDR3 is TGTGCCATCAGGGGAGACAGGGCGAAGAATTCACCCCTCCACTTT. The encoded protein is CAIRGDRAKNSPLHF.

On this clonotype: A single base separates this from a much larger clone, so it may be a read error. The V call is TRBV5-5, the J call TRBJ2-3, with TRBD2 matching 8 bases. Germline V gene data show CDR1 as SGHKS and CDR2 as YYEKEE (reference sequence). This CDR3 has 15 residues. The trim removed 4 bases at V and 2 bases at J, leaving 6 bases unmatched. Written as DNA, the CDR3 is TGTGCCAGCAGCGCGGGACTAGAGCTCACAGATACGCAGTATTTT. It encodes CASSAGLELTDTQYF.

This clonotype was recorded a few times. The chain uses TRBV7-6 and TRBJ1-1; D is unresolved. Germline loops: CDR1 SGHVS, CDR2 FNYEAQ. V lost 2 bases and J 4 bases, leaving 14 bases between the germline ends. This CDR3 comprises 15 residues. The CDR3 is CASSLYKALGTEAFF. The CDR3 nucleotides are TGTGCCAGCAGCTTATACAAGGCGTTGGGCACTGAAGCTTTCTTT.

This clonotype was recorded at least ten times. The genes are TRBV7-2 and TRBJ1-3; no firm D call. Germline V gene data show CDR1 as SGHTA and CDR2 as FQGNSA. V was clipped by 5 bases and J by 4 bases, with 12 bases between them. This CDR3 comprises 14 residues. The CDR3 bases are TGTGCCAGCAGCCCATCCGGGGTGGGAAACACCATATATTTT. Amino acid sequence: CASSPSGVGNTIYF.

This clonotype occurred many times. This chain joins TRBV12-3 or TRBV12-4 and TRBJ2-5; the D gene is possibly TRBD2 (5 bases). V was trimmed by 6 bases and J by 3 bases, leaving 11 bases between them. This CDR3 has 13 amino acids. The CDR3 region has the DNA TGTGCCAGCAGATTCTCCGGGGAAGAGACCCAGTACTTC. Its protein is CASRFSGEETQYF.

V gene TRBV11-2 combines with J gene TRBJ1-2, with D hard to call. Germline V gene lookup returns CDR1 SGHAT and CDR2 FQNNGV. This CDR3 region has 15 residues. The ends were cut back, 1 base at V and 5 bases at J, with 14 bases in the middle. Here the CDR3 DNA reads TGTGCCAGCAGCTTAGCTCCGACATCCCATTATGGCTACACCTTC. Translating gives CASSLAPTSHYGYTF.

The genes are TRBV5-1 and TRBJ2-5; perhaps TRBD2 as D (6 bases). From germline, CDR1 is SGHRS and CDR2 YFSETQ. V gave up 5 bases and J gave up 1 base, with 15 bases separating them. The CDR3 is made up of 15 amino acids. The chain's CDR3 is CASRSRGESQETQYF. CDR3 DNA sequence: TGCGCCAGCAGATCTCGCGGGGAGTCCCAAGAGACCCAGTACTTC.

In regard to this clonotype: Just one base apart from a much larger clone, this may be a read error. V gene TRBV27 combines with J gene TRBJ1-3; the D is unclear. Germline-derived CDR1 and CDR2 are MNHEY and SMNVEV (reference sequence). The CDR3 loop spans 15 amino acids. CDR3 bases: TGTGCCAGCACTTTAGACCTCCACTCTGGAAACATCATATATTTT. Translating gives CASTLDLHSGNIIYF.

As regards this clonotype: A much larger clone is a single base away; this may be a read error. CDR3 in DNA: TGTGCCAGCAATGGGGGGCACTACAATGAGCAGTTCTTC. It encodes CASNGGHYNEQFF. The V and J genes are TRBV28 and TRBJ2-1; D is tentatively TRBD1 or TRBD2 (6 bases each). This CDR3 has 13 amino acids. CDR1 and CDR2 from the germline V gene are MDHEN and SYDVKM. The V and J ends lost 7 bases and 3 bases respectively, with 10 bases between them.

This clonotype has at least ten counts. The chain uses TRBV20-1 and TRBJ2-7, with 9 bases fitting TRBD1. Losses at the gene ends were 4 bases for V and 9 bases for J; bases not matched to a gene: 10. The CDR3 loop spans 13 amino acids. The germline gives CDR1 DFQATT, CDR2 SNEGSKA (reference sequence). The CDR3 is CSATPGQGIGQYF. As DNA, the CDR3 is TGCAGTGCTACTCCGGGACAGGGTATAGGGCAGTACTTC.

This clonotype has ten or more counts. The chain carries TRBV6-1 and TRBJ1-6, with TRBD1 identical over 7 bases. Unmatched junction bases numbered 8, after V lost 6 bases and J lost 6 bases. CDR1 MNHNS and CDR2 SASEGT come from the germline V gene. There are 15 residues in the CDR3. CDR3 region: CASSPTGQANSPLHF. The CDR3 DNA follows: TGTGCCAGCAGCCCAACAGGACAGGCTAATTCACCCCTCCACTTT.

The chain carries TRBV27 and TRBJ1-4; a possible D gene is TRBD1 (5 bases). Germline lookup yields CDR1 MNHEY and CDR2 SMNVEV (reference sequence). CDR3 length: 14 residues. Trimming left V 9 bases short and J 7 bases short, with 18 bases between. CDR3 nucleotides: TGTGCCAGGTCGCCCGGGACCTATGGTGAAAAACTGTTTTTT. This encodes CARSPGTYGEKLFF.

As to this clonotype: A much larger clone sits a single nucleotide away, making a read error possible. The J gene is TRBJ1-1, the V gene TRBV5-4; D is uncertain. The V end lost 6 bases, the J end lost 2 bases, and 17 bases lay between the germline ends. From germline, CDR1 is SGHNT and CDR2 YYREEE (reference sequence). CDR3 size: 15 residues. In DNA, the CDR3 is TGTGCCAGCAACCCGGACGGACGCTTTAACACTGAAGCTTTCTTT. Translation gives CASNPDGRFNTEAFF.

This clonotype was observed at least ten times. The chain carries TRBV14 and TRBJ2-7; TRBD1 might be the D (5 bases). V dropped 5 bases and J dropped 0 bases, with 14 bases sitting between them. The germline gives CDR1 SGHDN, CDR2 FVKESK. The CDR3 contains 15 residues. CDR3 loop: CASSKRFRDSYEQYF. The CDR3 DNA sequence: TGTGCCAGCAGCAAGCGTTTCAGGGACTCCTACGAGCAGTACTTC.

V gene TRBV9 combines with J gene TRBJ1-1; no reliable D call. Germline-derived CDR1 and CDR2 are SGDLS and YYNGEE. The CDR3 consists of 15 residues. V was pared by 3 bases and J by 0 bases, with 12 bases between. The chain's CDR3 is CASSGPIRVNTEAFF. For the CDR3, the DNA is TGTGCCAGCAGCGGCCCCATCCGGGTGAACACTGAAGCTTTCTTT.

Worth noting for this clonotype: This could be a read error, since a much larger clone is one nucleotide away. The chain uses TRBV6-5 and TRBJ1-6; 7 bases are a match to TRBD1. Trimming cost V 2 bases and J 11 bases; bases outside gene matches: 9. CDR1 is MNHEY, CDR2 SVGAGI, per germline. The CDR3 extends over 15 amino acids. The CDR3 sequence: CASSYTTGEDPPLHF. CDR3 coding DNA: TGTGCCAGCAGTTACACTACAGGGGAAGATCCACCCCTCCACTTT.

This clonotype was counted many times. The chain employs TRBV6-1 and TRBJ2-7; a weak D match, TRBD1 (5 bases). V dropped 7 bases and J dropped 3 bases, with 13 bases sitting between them. Per the germline V gene, CDR1 is MNHNS and CDR2 is SASEGT. This CDR3 has 13 residues. The DNA of the CDR3 is TGTGCCAGCAATTTCGACAGAGACTACGAGCAGTACTTC. Protein: CASNFDRDYEQYF.

There are a few counts of this clonotype. The CDR3 DNA reads TGTGCCAGCAGAATGGCCGGCGGGGGAGTCGGGGAGCTGTTTTTT. Translation: CASRMAGGGVGELFF. The chain combines TRBV11-2 with TRBJ2-2; 7 bases align to TRBD2. Germline V gene lookup returns CDR1 SGHAT and CDR2 FQNNGV. The CDR3 extends over 15 amino acids. V trimming: 6 bases; J trimming: 7 bases; junction bases outside the gene matches: 11.

As concerns this clonotype: A read error is possible here, since a much larger clone lies one base away. The J gene is TRBJ1-5, the V gene TRBV20-1; D is uncertain. The germline gives CDR1 DFQATT, CDR2 SNEGSKA (reference sequence). The CDR3 totals 12 residues. Here the CDR3 DNA reads TGCAGTGCCGAATTTAGCAATCAGCACCAGCATTTT. Its translation: CSAEFSNQHQHF.